The 21 T cell receptor beta chains presented below share a single source sample, sequenced in a study of blood T cell repertoires in COVID-19. Clones were sequenced by immunoSEQ multiplex PCR, and TCRdb holds only the in-frame ones, with some missing. This sample has under 200,000 clones, with 86% found just once. The sequenced material came from PBMCs or T cells enriched from blood (not recorded which). These receptors originate from a man between 40 and 49 years old with acute COVID-19.

The chain links TRBV10-3 to TRBJ2-3; the D gene is possibly TRBD2 (6 bases). The V gene's germline CDR1 is ENHRY and CDR2 SYGVKD. The CDR3 runs to 14 residues. The CDR3 region is CALQAEGIADTQYF. The CDR3 DNA reads as TGTGCGCTGCAAGCGGAGGGTATCGCAGATACGCAGTATTTT.

The rearrangement links TRBV27 to TRBJ2-7, with TRBD1 matching 11 bases. Losses at the gene ends were 4 bases for V and 8 bases for J; bases not matched to a gene: 13. Germline values: CDR1 MNHEY, CDR2 SMNVEV (reference sequence). The CDR3 runs 16 residues. The CDR3 nucleotides are TGTGCCAGCAGTTGGGGGGCGGGACAGGGGGGGTACAAGCAGTACTTC. This translates into CASSWGAGQGGYKQYF.

The chain couples TRBV25-1 to TRBJ2-1; TRBD1 aligns across 10 bases. V lost 3 bases to trimming and J lost 3 bases; unmatched junction nucleotides: 8. Germline CDR1 is MGHDK and CDR2 is SYGVNS. The CDR3 totals 17 residues. CDR3 sequence: CASSERRTGGHYNEQFF. CDR3 coding DNA: TGTGCCAGCAGTGAGCGTCGGACAGGGGGACACTACAATGAGCAGTTCTTC.

The chain employs TRBV30 and TRBJ1-1; tentative D call: TRBD1 (5 bases). V was clipped by 1 base and J by 8 bases, with 14 bases between them. CDR3 length: 13 amino acids. Germline CDR1 is GTSNPN and CDR2 is SVGIG (reference sequence). CDR3 loop: CAWSEASGGEAFF. The CDR3 nucleotides are TGTGCCTGGAGTGAAGCCTCCGGGGGGGAAGCTTTCTTT.

This clone was counted many times. The chain carries TRBV7-9 and TRBJ1-6; D gene ambiguous. Germline assignment: CDR1 SEHNR and CDR2 FQNEAQ (reference sequence). The V end lost 7 bases, the J end lost 11 bases, and 15 bases lay between the germline ends. The CDR3 is 13 amino acids. CDR3 DNA: TGTGCCAGCACCCTCGGTGAGGGCGCACCCCTCCACTTT. Its protein product is CASTLGEGAPLHF.

The chain has TRBV2 and TRBJ2-3, with 8 positions matching TRBD2. This CDR3 is built from 15 residues. CDR1 and CDR2 from the germline V gene are SNHLY and FYNNEI. The J segment lost 6 bases and the V segment lost 4 bases, leaving 9 bases of the junction unmatched. In nucleotides, the CDR3 is TGTGCCAGCAGTGGGGAAAGCGGGAGTGTTGATACGCAGTATTTT. This gives the protein CASSGESGSVDTQYF.

This chain joins TRBV19 and TRBJ1-5; TRBD1 agrees at 7 bases. The V and J ends lost 5 bases and 11 bases, in that order; junction bases with no gene match: 12. The CDR3 totals 14 residues. Germline V gives CDR1 LNHDA, CDR2 SQIVND (reference sequence). The CDR3 DNA sequence: TGTGCCAGTAGTTTCCAGACAGGGCATTCGGCCCAGCATTTT. Protein product: CASSFQTGHSAQHF.

The CDR3 loop is CASSPSGLVPGGYTF. The DNA of the CDR3 is TGTGCCAGCAGTCCATCAGGGCTGGTACCCGGAGGCTACACCTTC. V and J are TRBV28 and TRBJ1-2, with D tentatively TRBD1 (5 bases). Trimming left V 5 bases short and J 8 bases short, with 21 bases between. The CDR3 is made up of 15 amino acids. The germline V gene encodes CDR1 MDHEN and CDR2 SYDVKM.

The chain links TRBV30 to TRBJ1-1, with D unresolved. CDR3 length: 19 residues. V was trimmed by 2 bases and J by 5 bases, leaving 30 bases between them. CDR1 GTSNPN and CDR2 SVGIG come from the germline V gene (reference sequence). The DNA for the CDR3 is TGTGCCTGGAGTTCCCGTACCCCCCGTCCCCTTTTCAGGAAGACTGAAGCTTTCTTT. This sequence encodes CAWSSRTPRPLFRKTEAFF.

The genes are TRBV5-4 and TRBJ1-2, with TRBD1 as a possible D gene (6 bases). V was clipped by 0 bases and J by 2 bases, with 8 bases between them. The CDR3 has 14 residues. CDR1 and CDR2 (germline): SGHNT, YYREEE (reference sequence). The DNA for the CDR3 is TGTGCCAGCAGCTTGGGACAGGAAAACTATGGCTACACCTTC. Its translation: CASSLGQENYGYTF.

The chain uses TRBV9 and TRBJ2-1, with TRBD2 matching over 8 bases. Looked up from germline, CDR1 is SGDLS and CDR2 is YYNGEE. Trimming cost V 3 bases and J 7 bases; bases outside gene matches: 15. CDR3 length: 17 amino acids. CDR3 coding DNA: TGTGCCAGCAGCGATAGCCCCTGGACTAGCACGGTGAATGAGCAGTTCTTC. This gives the protein CASSDSPWTSTVNEQFF.

This clone was detected once. The chain couples TRBV6-5 to TRBJ2-2; D unclear. The CDR3 is 14 residues long. Trimming took off 7 bases at V and 4 bases at J, with 13 bases between the two ends. Germline CDR1 MNHEY, CDR2 SVGAGI. The chain's CDR3 is CASNPGQSTGELFF. In DNA, the CDR3 is TGTGCCAGCAACCCTGGGCAATCCACCGGGGAGCTGTTTTTT.

The chain has TRBV18 and TRBJ1-5, with a tentative D call TRBD1 (6 bases). V lost 6 bases, J lost 3 bases, and 9 bases lay in between. Germline values: CDR1 KGHSH, CDR2 LQKENI. This CDR3 comprises 13 residues. The CDR3 loop reads CASSRDNNQPQHF. CDR3 nucleotides: TGTGCCAGCTCGAGGGACAACAATCAGCCCCAGCATTTT.

This clone was recorded only once. CDR3: CASSLPSERTERSHEQYF. The CDR3 coding sequence is TGTGCCAGCAGCTTACCGTCCGAGCGGACCGAAAGGTCCCACGAGCAGTACTTC. The chain joins TRBV7-9 to TRBJ2-7, with D possibly being TRBD2 (5 bases). The CDR3 runs to 18 residues. Germline CDR1 and CDR2: SEHNR and FQNEAQ (reference sequence). The V end was cut by 2 bases, the J end by 5 bases, with 25 bases between.

V gene TRBV18 combines with J gene TRBJ1-5, with TRBD1 as a possible D gene (5 bases). Germline assignment: CDR1 KGHSH and CDR2 LQKENI. This CDR3 is built from 15 residues. Trimming took 0 bases from V and 7 from J, leaving 13 bases between them. CDR3 residues: CASSPPSQGRQPQHF. CDR3 DNA sequence: TGTGCCAGCTCACCACCGTCCCAGGGAAGGCAGCCCCAGCATTTT.

The J gene is TRBJ1-1, the V gene TRBV5-5; the match to TRBD1 covers 8 bases. The V gene's germline CDR1 is SGHKS and CDR2 YYEKEE (reference sequence). The CDR3 loop spans 13 amino acids. Trimming at V came to 1 base and at J to 4 bases, leaving 0 bases not matched to a gene. The DNA of the CDR3 is TGTGCCAGCAGCTTGACAGGGGGCACTGAAGCTTTCTTT. Its translation is CASSLTGGTEAFF.

V usage is TRBV6-5 and J usage is TRBJ1-6; D gene unclear. This CDR3 is built from 14 residues. The V end lost 6 bases, the J end lost 8 bases, and 14 bases lay between the germline ends. The germline CDR1 and CDR2 sequences are MNHEY and SVGAGI. This CDR3 reads CASSHREAYSPLHF. CDR3 nucleotide sequence: TGTGCCAGCAGCCATCGAGAGGCTTATTCACCCCTCCACTTT.

CDR3 DNA sequence: TGCGCCAGCAGCCAAGTACAGGGCGATGGAAACACCATATATTTT. It is translated as CASSQVQGDGNTIYF. The V call is TRBV4-1, the J call TRBJ1-3, with a weak D call TRBD1 (6 bases). CDR1 is MGHRA and CDR2 is YSYEKL in the germline V gene. This CDR3 is 15 amino acids long. V shed 1 base and J shed 3 bases, with 10 bases lying between them.

The genes are TRBV5-1 and TRBJ2-5; 9 positions match TRBD1. V dropped 5 bases and J dropped 5; count of bases not matched to a gene: 13. Germline assignment: CDR1 SGHRS and CDR2 YFSETQ. This CDR3 has 16 amino acids. CDR3 in DNA: TGCGCCAGCAGTCCGAACGGACAGGGGCCCGAGGAGACCCAGTACTTC. This gives the protein CASSPNGQGPEETQYF.

A remark on this clone: Other DNA sequences from this sample encode an identical CDR3 as well. This chain joins TRBV30 and TRBJ1-5; TRBD1 is a possible D gene (6 bases). The germline gives CDR1 GTSNPN, CDR2 SVGIG (reference sequence). This CDR3 has 13 amino acids. The V end lost 5 bases, the J end lost 4 bases, and 12 bases lay between the germline ends. CDR3 DNA sequence: TGTGCCTGGGGGGGGCAGGGTAATCAGCCCCAGCATTTT. Translation gives CAWGGQGNQPQHF.

The chain recombines TRBV7-9 with TRBJ2-2; 8 bases match TRBD2. The germline gives CDR1 SEHNR, CDR2 FQNEAQ (reference sequence). V lost 5 bases and J lost 9; bases outside the gene matches: 2. This CDR3 is 12 amino acids long. The CDR3, as DNA: TGTGCCAGCAGCGCGGGGGGCCGGGAGCTGTTTTTT. Amino acid sequence: CASSAGGRELFF.